This TCR beta chain derives from a study of blood T cells in healthy people across ages. Sample-barcoded 5' priming and a J-beta primer mix drove a second PCR of 7 to 11 cycles. TCRdb reanalysed the 5' RACE reads using MiXCR and keeps one entry per CDR3 protein. The sample lists 1.5 million to 2 million distinct CDR3 sequences, about 30% seen once, with approximately 7.7% in the top ten. V was cut by 1 base and J by 1 base, with 8 bases left in between. This CDR3 has 15 residues. On this clonotype itself: Its antigen is unknown.

Study observations and caveats: In long-lived donors, naive CD4+ cell counts and diversity exceeded those of aged donors. Expanded clonotype changes were possibly confounded by unknown donor CMV status. A roughly linear age-dependent decrease characterized TCR beta diversity per million T cells.

The sequence was collected from a woman aged 25 to 45 in good health. The sequenced sample was blood. V and J are TRBV12-3 or TRBV12-4 and TRBJ1-3, with D hard to call. CDR3: CASSLGSYSGNTIYF. The CDR3 nucleotides are TGTGCCAGCAGTTTAGGGTCATATTCTGGAAACACCATATATTTT.